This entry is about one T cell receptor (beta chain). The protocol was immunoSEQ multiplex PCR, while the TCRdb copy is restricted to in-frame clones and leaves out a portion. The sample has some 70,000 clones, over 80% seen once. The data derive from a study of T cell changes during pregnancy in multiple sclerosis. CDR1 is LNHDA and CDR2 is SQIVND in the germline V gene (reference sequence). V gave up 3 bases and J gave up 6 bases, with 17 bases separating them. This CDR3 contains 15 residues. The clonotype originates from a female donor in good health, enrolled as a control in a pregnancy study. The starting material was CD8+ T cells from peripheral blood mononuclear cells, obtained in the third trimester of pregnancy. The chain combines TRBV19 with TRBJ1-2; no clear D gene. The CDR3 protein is CASSIAPGGRDGYTF. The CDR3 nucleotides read TGTGCCAGTAGTATTGCTCCCGGAGGGAGGGATGGCTACACCTTC. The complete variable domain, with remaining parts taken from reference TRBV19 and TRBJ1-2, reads DGGITQSPKYLFRKEGQNVTLSCEQNLNHDAMYWYRQDPGQGLRLIYYSQIVNDFQKGDIAEGYSVSREKKESFPLTVTSAQKNPTAFYLCASSIAPGGRDGYTFGSGTRLTVV.